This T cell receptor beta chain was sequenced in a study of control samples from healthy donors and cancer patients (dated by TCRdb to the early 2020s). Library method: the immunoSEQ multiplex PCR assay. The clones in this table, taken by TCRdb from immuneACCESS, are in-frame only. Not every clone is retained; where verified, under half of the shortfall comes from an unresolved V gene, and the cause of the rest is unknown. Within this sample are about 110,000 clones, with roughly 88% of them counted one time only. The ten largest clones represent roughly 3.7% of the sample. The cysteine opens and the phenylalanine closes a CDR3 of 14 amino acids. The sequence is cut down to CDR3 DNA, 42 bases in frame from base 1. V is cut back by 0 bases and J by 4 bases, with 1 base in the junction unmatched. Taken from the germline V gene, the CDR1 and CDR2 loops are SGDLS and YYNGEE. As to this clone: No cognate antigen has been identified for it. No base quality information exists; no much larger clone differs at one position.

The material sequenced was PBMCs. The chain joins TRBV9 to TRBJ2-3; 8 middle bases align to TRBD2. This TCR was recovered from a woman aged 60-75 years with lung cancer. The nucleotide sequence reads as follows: TGTGCCAGCAGCGTAGACGGGAGGGCAGATACGCAGTATTTT. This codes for CASSVDGRADTQYF.